What follows is one T cell receptor beta chain and its context. Its antigen is not known. The sample belongs to a study of identical twins. Overall study findings and caveats: The study found weaker excess twin sharing in beta out-of-frame sequences.

Germline V gene data show CDR1 as SGHAT and CDR2 as FQNNGV. This CDR3 is 14 amino acids long. V dropped 5 bases and J dropped 2 bases, with 11 bases sitting between them. A universal primer site was created by template switching, with the cDNA bearing unique molecular identifiers. TCRdb used MiXCR to reprocess the 5' RACE reads, holding one entry per CDR3 protein. This table has 1.5 million to 2 million distinct CDR3 sequences, around 29% appearing once. The V and J genes are TRBV11-2 and TRBJ2-3, with D unclear. Sequenced material: cord blood. The TCR was taken from a newborn girl in good health. Here the CDR3 reads CASSGGSNTDTQYF. CDR3 sequence (DNA): TGTGCCAGCAGCGGTGGGTCGAACACAGATACGCAGTATTTT. Full variable domain (rest looked up from reference TRBV11-2 and TRBJ2-3): EAGVAQSPRYKIIEKRQSVAFWCNPISGHATLYWYQQILGQGPKLLIQFQNNGVVDDSQLPKDRFSAERLKGVDSTLKIQPAKLEDSAVYLCASSGGSNTDTQYFGPGTRLTVL.